These 17 T cell receptor beta chains share one sample of origin, sequenced in a study of T-cell reconstitution after alpha-beta-depleted transplantation in children. Unique molecular identifiers featured in how the TCRbeta library was prepared. MiXCR, run by TCRdb on the PCR reads, gives a single entry per CDR3 protein. Counted here are 450,000 to 600,000 distinct CDR3 sequences, 10% occurring once; the ten biggest clones make up 2% to 2.5%. The source material was PBMCs, sampled before TCRalphabeta/CD19-depleted stem cell transplant. The source of these receptors is a child aged 2-15 years with inherited bone marrow failure, due to receive a stem cell transplant.

The rearrangement joins TRBV23-1 to TRBJ2-1; weak D call: TRBD2 (6 bases). TRBV23-1 is an open reading frame whose function is uncertain. The CDR3 consists of 17 residues. V lost 3 bases to trimming and J lost 0 bases, with 15 bases between them. DNA of the CDR3: TGCGCCAGCAGTCAGCCTATAGCGGTTAGCTCCTACAATGAGCAGTTCTTC. It yields the protein CASSQPIAVSSYNEQFF.

The table lists this clonotype with many counts. V gene TRBV27 combines with J gene TRBJ2-7, with TRBD1 identical over 9 bases. Germline V gives CDR1 MNHEY, CDR2 SMNVEV (reference sequence). CDR3 length: 13 amino acids. J lost 6 bases, V lost 7 bases, and 7 bases had no gene match. The CDR3 DNA follows: TGTGCCAGCACCGGACAGGGGTTTGGCGAGCAGTACTTC. Translated, it gives CASTGQGFGEQYF.

Only one count was recorded for this clonotype. A much larger clone lies one base from this, so it may be a read error. The rearrangement links TRBV7-8 to TRBJ2-1, with D maybe TRBD2 (5 bases). Germline V gene data show CDR1 as SGHVS and CDR2 as FQNEAQ. This CDR3 is 14 amino acids long. CDR3 protein: CASSSGDSYNDQFF. CDR3 in DNA: TGTGCCAGCAGCTCCGGGGATTCCTACAATGACCAGTTCTTC.

J is TRBJ2-3 and V is TRBV11-2; D perhaps matches TRBD2 (6 bases). The CDR3 is 20 amino acids. Germline assignment: CDR1 SGHAT and CDR2 FQNNGV. Trimming stripped 6 bases from V and 5 bases from J, with 33 bases between. The CDR3 here is CASSYQKGGASRGRVDTQYF. CDR3 DNA: TGTGCCAGCAGTTACCAAAAAGGCGGGGCTTCTAGGGGCCGCGTAGATACGCAGTATTTT.

This clonotype was recorded at least ten times. The chain links TRBV7-9 to TRBJ2-1; 7 nucleotides align to TRBD2. Per the germline V gene, CDR1 is SEHNR and CDR2 is FQNEAQ (reference sequence). The ends lost 3 bases at V and 4 bases at J; junction bases unmatched: 12. The CDR3 has 17 residues. CDR3 DNA sequence: TGTGCCAGCAGCTTTGAGTTTTCGGGACTACCGTACAATGAGCAGTTCTTC. Translation gives CASSFEFSGLPYNEQFF.

This clonotype was picked up many times. The chain has TRBV6-1 and TRBJ1-1; 10 bases line up with TRBD1. Trimming removed 7 bases from V and 0 bases from J; junction bases left unmatched: 5. CDR1 is MNHNS and CDR2 is SASEGT in the germline V gene. The CDR3 has 15 residues. In DNA form, the CDR3 reads TGTGCCAGCAACACGGGACAGGGGATGAACACTGAAGCTTTCTTT. Translation: CASNTGQGMNTEAFF.

This clonotype has at least ten counts. V gene TRBV4-3 combines with J gene TRBJ2-1; D not resolved. There are 16 residues in the CDR3. CDR1 is LGHNA and CDR2 is YSLEER in the germline V gene. The ends were cut back, 0 bases at V and 1 base at J, with 10 bases in the middle. The chain's CDR3 is CASSQDTTRSYNEQFF. In nucleotides, the CDR3 is TGCGCCAGCAGCCAAGATACGACACGTTCCTACAATGAGCAGTTCTTC.

This clonotype came up many times. V gene TRBV5-1 combines with J gene TRBJ2-7; no definite D call. In germline, CDR1 is SGHRS, CDR2 YFSETQ. Trimming pared 4 bases from V and 3 bases from J, leaving 14 bases between. The CDR3 sequence is 14 residues long. DNA for the CDR3: TGCGCCAGCAGCCTCTCCGGCGCTCACTACGAGCAGTACTTC. This codes for CASSLSGAHYEQYF.

This clonotype was observed many times. This chain connects TRBV6-5 to TRBJ1-2; the D is unclear. V lost 5 bases and J 3 bases, leaving 10 bases between the germline ends. The CDR3 loop spans 13 amino acids. Germline V gene data show CDR1 as MNHEY and CDR2 as SVGAGI. CDR3 in amino acids: CASSLRSDYGYTF. The CDR3 nucleotides are TGTGCCAGCAGTCTAAGGAGCGACTATGGCTACACCTTC.

The rearrangement uses TRBV10-3 and TRBJ2-7; the D gene is possibly TRBD2 (7 bases). The CDR3 length is 14 residues. Trimming cost V 4 bases and J 3 bases, with 13 bases left between them. Germline values: CDR1 ENHRY, CDR2 SYGVKD. The CDR3 reads CAISVGGLVYEQYF. The CDR3 DNA reads as TGTGCCATCAGTGTGGGGGGGCTCGTCTACGAGCAGTACTTC.

Many counts were recorded for this clonotype. V gene TRBV14 combines with J gene TRBJ2-3; maybe TRBD2 (6 bases). Germline V gene lookup returns CDR1 SGHDN and CDR2 FVKESK. V dropped 4 bases and J dropped 4 bases, with 18 bases sitting between them. The CDR3 consists of 16 residues. CDR3 bases: TGTGCCAGCAGCCTCTTCATTTCCGGGGAGGCAGATACGCAGTATTTT. Encoded protein: CASSLFISGEADTQYF.

In its sample, this clonotype was seen many times. The chain is built from TRBV6-1 and TRBJ2-7; D tentatively fits TRBD1 or TRBD2 (5 bases each). Trimming took off 6 bases at V and 6 bases at J, with 15 bases between the two ends. CDR1 MNHNS and CDR2 SASEGT come from the germline V gene. The CDR3 totals 13 residues. The CDR3 sequence is CASRIGASREQYF. CDR3 bases: TGTGCCAGCAGAATTGGGGCTAGCCGCGAGCAGTACTTC.

Ten or more counts support this clonotype. The chain employs TRBV29-1 and TRBJ2-1; D is ambiguous. Trimming cost V 7 bases and J 2 bases, with 12 bases left between them. The CDR3 covers 13 residues. The germline CDR1 and CDR2 sequences are SQVTM and ANQGSEA. The CDR3 DNA sequence: TGCAGCGGCCTACGGGTTACCTACAATGAGCAGTTCTTC. It yields the protein CSGLRVTYNEQFF.

This clonotype was seen only a few times. The chain carries TRBV4-2 and TRBJ1-5; D not certain. Looked up from germline, CDR1 is LGHNA and CDR2 is YNFKEQ. The CDR3 loop spans 13 amino acids. The V end was cut by 3 bases, the J end by 5 bases, with 8 bases between. This CDR3 reads CASSQEVDQPQHF. Written as DNA, the CDR3 is TGTGCCAGCAGCCAGGAGGTGGATCAGCCCCAGCATTTT.

This clonotype occurred many times. This chain connects TRBV3-1 to TRBJ2-3; maybe TRBD1 (5 bases). CDR1 is LGHDT, CDR2 YNNKEL, per germline (reference sequence). The CDR3 is made up of 15 amino acids. V was clipped by 1 base and J by 2 bases, with 10 bases between them. The CDR3 nucleotides are TGTGCCAGCAGCCAAGGTCTAGGGGTCACAGATACGCAGTATTTT. This translates into CASSQGLGVTDTQYF.

This clonotype turned up a few times. This chain connects TRBV28 to TRBJ1-2; D not certain. V lost 5 bases, J lost 0 bases, and 10 bases lay in between. Looked up from germline, CDR1 is MDHEN and CDR2 is SYDVKM. The CDR3 is made up of 14 amino acids. CDR3 sequence (DNA): TGTGCCAGCAGTCGAGCTGATTCTAACTATGGCTACACCTTC. Translation: CASSRADSNYGYTF.

This clonotype was seen at least ten times. This chain uses TRBV20-1 with TRBJ2-7; TRBD1 might be the D (6 bases). Trimming removed 4 bases from V and 2 bases from J, with 6 bases in between. This CDR3 is built from 11 residues. CDR1 and CDR2 (germline): DFQATT, SNEGSKA (reference sequence). For the CDR3, the DNA is TGCAGTGCTACAGGGGCCTACGAGCAGTACTTC. Translation gives CSATGAYEQYF.